These T cell receptor beta chains were read from a single sample in a study of blood T cell repertoires in COVID-19. The data were produced by immunoSEQ multiplex PCR, yet TCRdb's version contains in-frame clones alone and is incomplete. The sample carries 45,000 or so clones, about 90% recorded once. Sequencing was done on a sample of peripheral blood. The receptor set was obtained from a human donor in a cohort sampled during active COVID-19. The CDR3 runs from the conserved cysteine through the conserved F or W. Each record gives: clone size, V gene, J gene, D gene, CDR3 DNA, CDR3 protein. The D gene is left open where the match is weak. Rows give clone size only sometimes, using once, few, many, or a class for an expanded clone.

size: NA
V: TRBV18
J: TRBJ2-7
D: TRBD1
DNA: TGTGCCAGCACGGGACAGGGAGGCGGTCGCGAGCAGTACTTC
CDR3: CASTGQGGGREQYF

size: NA
V: TRBV3-1/TRBV3-2
J: TRBJ2-7
D: TRBD2
DNA: TGTGCCAGCAGCCAGCGGGGGTATACCTACGAGCAGTACTTC
CDR3: CASSQRGYTYEQYF

size: few
V: TRBV4-2
J: TRBJ1-5
D: NA
DNA: TGTGCCAGCAGCCCGGGTGGGTCTAGCAATCAGCCCCAGCATTTT
CDR3: CASSPGGSSNQPQHF

size: NA
V: TRBV7-6
J: TRBJ2-5
D: TRBD1
DNA: TGTGCCAGCAGCTTAATGGTAACAGGGGGCTCGGAGACCCAGTACTTC
CDR3: CASSLMVTGGSETQYF

size: NA
V: TRBV27
J: TRBJ1-5
D: TRBD1
DNA: TGTGCCAGCAGTTCCCGACAGGGAGGTCAGCCCCAGCATTTT
CDR3: CASSSRQGGQPQHF

size: NA
V: TRBV19
J: TRBJ1-2
D: TRBD1
DNA: TGTGCCTTCCAGGACAGGGTGTTTGGTGGCTACACCTTC
CDR3: CAFQDRVFGGYTF

size: NA
V: TRBV12-3/TRBV12-4
J: TRBJ2-1
D: NA
DNA: TGTGCCAGCAGTGTATACAATGAGCAGTTCTTC
CDR3: CASSVYNEQFF

size: NA
V: TRBV18
J: TRBJ2-5
D: NA
DNA: TGTGCCAGCTCAAACACAGGGTTCCAAGAGACCCAGTACTTC
CDR3: CASSNTGFQETQYF

size: NA
V: TRBV5-1
J: TRBJ2-1
D: NA
DNA: TGCGCCAGCAGCTTGGGAGCTGCCGGGAGTGAGCAGTTCTTC
CDR3: CASSLGAAGSEQFF

size: NA
V: TRBV5-1
J: TRBJ1-5
D: NA
DNA: TGCGCCAGCAGCTTACTAGGTGGGAATCAGCCCCAGCATTTT
CDR3: CASSLLGGNQPQHF